This TCR beta chain is drawn from a study of cytomegalovirus exposure and HLA in healthy donors. Broader study findings: Cytomegalovirus association was assigned to 170 or so TCR beta chains. The likely origin of a cluster of highly shared sequence variants was a sequencing artifact.

In the PCR, 60 Vbeta and 13 Jbeta primers were used. TCRdb's copy holds only in-frame clones and misses some; the assay was immunoSEQ multiplex PCR. Seen here are some 120,000 clones, 65% to 80% observed once, and the top ten hold just over 1%. The germline CDR1 and CDR2 sequences are LNHDA and SQIVND (reference sequence). Between the trimmed V and J ends, which lost 4 bases and 6 bases, there was a span of 22 bases. This CDR3 contains 16 residues. About this clone itself: Its antigen is as yet unknown.

Sequencing was performed on PBMCs. V is TRBV19 and J is TRBJ2-7, with D possibly being TRBD2 (6 bases). The receptor comes from a human donor in good health. In DNA form, the CDR3 reads TGTGCCAGTAGTAAATTGGGGGACTCCCCGGGGCTCGAGCAGTACTTC. This encodes CASSKLGDSPGLEQYF. The complete variable domain, with remaining parts taken from reference TRBV19 and TRBJ2-7, reads DGGITQSPKYLFRKEGQNVTLSCEQNLNHDAMYWYRQDPGQGLRLIYYSQIVNDFQKGDIAEGYSVSREKKESFPLTVTSAQKNPTAFYLCASSKLGDSPGLEQYFGPGTRLTVT.